The present TCR beta chain was sequenced within a study of T-cell reconstitution after alpha-beta-depleted transplantation in children. General study findings and limits: The main origin of T-cell counts and diversity one year after transplant was newly produced T cells. Several patients had high TCRbeta diversity at day 60; it came from surviving recipient T cells and thymic progenitors. It was reported that alpha-beta T cells came from several hundred expanded graft clones (about two months after transplant).

V lost 3 bases to trimming and J lost 7 bases, with 8 bases between them. Germline CDR1 and CDR2: SGDLS and YYNGEE. The CDR3 consists of 13 residues. This clonotype has a count of ten or more. Its specificity is unknown. Library preparation (for TCRbeta) was performed with unique molecular identifiers. TCRdb fed the PCR reads into MiXCR, producing one record per CDR3 protein. Found here are about 870,000 distinct CDR3 sequences, roughly 15% of them singletons; the top ten hold roughly 5%. This TCR was recovered from a male patient between 10 and 17 years old who had a stem cell transplant for acute lymphoblastic leukemia, so the T cells may come from the graft donor. The sample consisted of PBMCs, mostly from graft donor cells, taken 360 days after TCRalphabeta/CD19-depleted stem cell transplant. The rearrangement joins TRBV9 to TRBJ1-6; D is undetermined. DNA for the CDR3: TGTGCCAGCAGCGACCGGTTGAATTCACCCCTCCACTTT. Protein: CASSDRLNSPLHF.